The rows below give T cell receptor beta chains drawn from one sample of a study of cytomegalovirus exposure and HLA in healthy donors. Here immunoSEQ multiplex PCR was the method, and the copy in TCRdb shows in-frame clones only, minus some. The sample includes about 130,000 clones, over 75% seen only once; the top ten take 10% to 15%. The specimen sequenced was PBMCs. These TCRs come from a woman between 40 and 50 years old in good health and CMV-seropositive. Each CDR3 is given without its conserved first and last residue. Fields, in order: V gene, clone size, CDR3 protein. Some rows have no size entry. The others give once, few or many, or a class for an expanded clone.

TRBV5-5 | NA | ASSSKTSGSWHGELF
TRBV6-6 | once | ASSNTGGPNTEAF
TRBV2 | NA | ASSGQDRGGYT
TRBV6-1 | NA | ASSEGTIASPYEQY
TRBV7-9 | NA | ASSSLGSGIDNEQF
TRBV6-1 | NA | ASSEFAVGQGNTEAF
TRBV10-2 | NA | ASLKSTEAF
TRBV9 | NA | ASSVDGSGSYEQY
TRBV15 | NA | ATRYAPGTSGTQQY
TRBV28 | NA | ASSKAGGPEEQY
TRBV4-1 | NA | ASSQANKRESYEQY
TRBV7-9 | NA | ASSRTDSGANVLT
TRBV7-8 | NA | ASSSGVYEQY
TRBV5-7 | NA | ASSIAREQY
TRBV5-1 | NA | ASSLGTGGNEQY
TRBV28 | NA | ASTGTANTGELF
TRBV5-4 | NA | ASSLKADNEQF
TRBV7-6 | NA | ASSFDRAPSGANVLT
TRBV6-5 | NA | ASSNRAEQY
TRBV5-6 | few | ASSYGGLAGKTQY
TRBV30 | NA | AWREGTGVNQPQH
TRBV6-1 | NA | ASSETGQGMGQPQH
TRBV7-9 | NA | ASSFTRTGLVEAF
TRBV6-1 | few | ASREGVISNQPQH
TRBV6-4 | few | ASLTDNEQF
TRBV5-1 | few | ASSSTEHKSYSNQPQH
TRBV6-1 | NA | ASSGSWTGSEKLF
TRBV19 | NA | ASSGQGGYGYT
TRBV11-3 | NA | ASSRTGDGNTEAF
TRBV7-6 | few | ASSLEGRTQF
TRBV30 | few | AWSGPRARNGYT
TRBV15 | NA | ATSRVTSGRLTDTQY
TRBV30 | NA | AFNRVGGNTIY
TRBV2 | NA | ASSEGGVRDEQY
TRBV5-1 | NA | ASSLLGLAGGVYEQY
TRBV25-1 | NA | ASSEFGREETQY
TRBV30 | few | AWSVQGNSPLH
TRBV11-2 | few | ASSFSGTGAGANVLT
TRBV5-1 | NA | ASSLSADTQY
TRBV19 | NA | ATKRDGQVNTGELF
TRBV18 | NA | ASSPRLGQGDYSNQPQH
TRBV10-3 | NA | AISVGGSGADTQY
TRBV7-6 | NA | ASSLRGQGVDTGELF
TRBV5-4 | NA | ASSLAATTSGRSYNEQF
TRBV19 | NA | ASSSGRASDTQY
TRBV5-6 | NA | ASSSLDRANTGELF
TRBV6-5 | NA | ASSPARNTGELF
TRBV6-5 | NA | ASSSGTSGRDEQF
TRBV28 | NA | ASTRAGTGANVLT
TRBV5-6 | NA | ASSLERLAGGGSEQY
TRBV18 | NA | ASSQQVQGQPQH
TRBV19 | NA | ASSSLDRVSEQY
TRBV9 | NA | ASSPGGRLRETQY
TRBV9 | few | ASSVFPGQGGEQY
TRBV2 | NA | ASGIGAGGGYEQY